This T cell receptor (beta chain) originates from a study of T cell responses to AZD1222 COVID-19 vaccine. Findings of the study overall: Repertoire sampling was restricted to post-peak T cell response timepoints.

Trimming cost V 8 bases and J 8 bases, with 21 bases left between them. The CDR3 consists of 15 residues. Germline lookup yields CDR1 LNHDA and CDR2 SQIVND (reference sequence). As regards this clone: Its specificity is not known.

TCRdb's copy holds only in-frame clones and misses some; the assay was immunoSEQ multiplex PCR. This sample yields about 82,000 clones, of which over 80% are seen a single time; over 5.5% belongs to the top ten. The clonotype originates from an adult in good health. This specimen consisted of peripheral blood, obtained on day 0 of AZD1222 vaccination. The rearrangement joins TRBV19 to TRBJ1-4; possible D gene TRBD1, 5 bases. Written as DNA, the CDR3 is TGTGCCAGTCGTACCCCACGGGGGGTCGGGGAAAAACTGTTTTTT. It translates to CASRTPRGVGEKLFF.